These 19 T cell receptor beta chains came from one sample sequenced in a study of T cell repertoires in cytomegalovirus infection. TCRdb re-called the reads through MiXCR, storing one row per CDR3 protein. Among around 270,000 distinct CDR3 sequences listed, approximately 10% were seen once. The sample taken for sequencing was PBMCs. These receptors were taken from a human donor in good health (CMV status not recorded). Some clones in this sample may be carry-over from other donors' samples.

On this clonotype itself: A clone one base away is much larger, so this may be a read error. The chain uses TRBV12-3 or TRBV12-4 and TRBJ2-2; D may be TRBD1 (5 bases). Trimming removed 3 bases at V and 5 bases at J, with 13 bases between. This CDR3 is built from 15 residues. The CDR3 protein is CASSFVGQRTGELFF. In DNA, the CDR3 is TGTGCCAGCAGTTTCGTCGGACAAAGGACCGGGGAGCTGTTTTTT.

This clonotype was counted at least ten times. The chain uses TRBV7-2 and TRBJ1-1; D may be TRBD1 (6 bases). V was cut by 4 bases and J by 1 base, with 10 bases left in between. This CDR3 contains 14 residues. CDR1 SGHTA and CDR2 FQGNSA come from the germline V gene. CDR3 amino acids: CASSYTGTNTEAFF. The CDR3 DNA sequence: TGTGCCAGCAGCTATACAGGGACGAACACTGAAGCTTTCTTT.

This clonotype has only a few counts. The chain joins TRBV12-3 or TRBV12-4 to TRBJ1-5, with D possibly being TRBD1 (6 bases). The V gene lost 3 bases and the J gene lost 1 base, with 13 bases spanning the gap. The CDR3 has 16 residues. The CDR3 here is CASSFSAGVSNQPQHF. CDR3 nucleotides: TGTGCCAGCAGTTTCTCGGCAGGGGTAAGCAATCAGCCCCAGCATTTT.

This clonotype occurred once. The gene calls are TRBV20-1 and TRBJ2-5; no reliable D call. V was cut by 0 bases and J by 0 bases, with 11 bases left in between. Germline CDR1 reads DFQATT; CDR2 reads SNEGSKA (reference sequence). The CDR3 runs to 15 residues. CDR3 loop: CSARETRGYQETQYF. DNA for the CDR3: TGCAGTGCTAGAGAGACTCGCGGATACCAAGAGACCCAGTACTTC.

There are many counts of this clonotype. V and J are TRBV7-2 and TRBJ2-1; D is ambiguous. The CDR3 is made up of 14 amino acids. Germline V gene data show CDR1 as SGHTA and CDR2 as FQGNSA. With 2 bases removed from V and 6 bases from J, the gap between germline ends came to 11 bases. The CDR3 DNA reads TGTGCCAGCAGCTTATCGACCCCCCCCAATGAGCAGTTCTTC. It is translated as CASSLSTPPNEQFF. The variable domain in full, completed from reference TRBV7-2 and TRBJ2-1, reads GAGVSQSPSNKVTEKGKDVELRCDPISGHTALYWYRQSLGQGLEFLIYFQGNSAPDKSGLPSDRFSAERTGGSVSTLTIQRTQQEDSAVYLCASSLSTPPNEQFFGPGTRLTVL.

The table lists this clonotype with many counts. The chain has TRBV7-4 and TRBJ1-4; D is possibly TRBD1 (5 bases). Germline CDR1 and CDR2: SGHVT and SQSDAQ. The CDR3 is 12 amino acids. The V end was cut by 9 bases, the J end by 6 bases, with 11 bases between. DNA of the CDR3: TGTGCCAGACCTCCGACAGATGAAAAACTGTTTTTT. Amino acids: CARPPTDEKLFF.

This clonotype has ten or more counts. The V call is TRBV12-3 or TRBV12-4, the J call TRBJ2-3; 13 nucleotides agree with TRBD2. The CDR3 consists of 15 residues. The trim removed 6 bases at V and 4 bases at J, leaving 4 bases unmatched. CDR3 coding DNA: TGTGCCAGCAGACTAGCGGGGGGGCGCGCAGATACGCAGTATTTT. Encoded protein: CASRLAGGRADTQYF.

The J gene is TRBJ1-5, the V gene TRBV12-3 or TRBV12-4; D unresolved. Trimming pared 7 bases from V and 6 bases from J, leaving 19 bases between. The CDR3 runs 15 residues. CDR3 nucleotide sequence: TGTGCCAGCACCCCGCGAATGGGGTGGGGTCAGCCCCAGCATTTT. It yields the protein CASTPRMGWGQPQHF.

This clonotype was seen a few times. V usage is TRBV30 and J usage is TRBJ2-5, with a tentative D call TRBD2 (5 bases). Germline CDR1 and CDR2: GTSNPN and SVGIG (reference sequence). Trimming took 6 bases from V and 1 from J, leaving 15 bases between them. The CDR3 is 14 residues long. CDR3 sequence reads: CACQPGTLQETQYF. CDR3 coding DNA: TGTGCCTGCCAGCCGGGAACCCTCCAAGAGACCCAGTACTTC.

This clonotype has at least ten counts. The rearrangement links TRBV28 to TRBJ2-5; D is unclear. The CDR3 totals 12 residues. The germline V gene encodes CDR1 MDHEN and CDR2 SYDVKM. With 4 bases removed from V and 5 bases from J, the gap between germline ends came to 8 bases. CDR3 in DNA: TGTGCCAGCAGTTCCTACCCCGAGACCCAGTACTTC. Translation: CASSSYPETQYF. Combining the CDR3 with reference TRBV28 and TRBJ2-5 gives the whole variable domain DVKVTQSSRYLVKRTGEKVFLECVQDMDHENMFWYRQDPGLGLRLIYFSYDVKMKEKGDIPEGYSVSREKKERFSLILESASTNQTSMYLCASSSYPETQYFGPGTRLLVL.

This clonotype was found many times. This sequence joins TRBV20-1 and TRBJ2-7, with 8 bases aligning to TRBD1. V lost 5 bases, J lost 4 bases, and 10 bases stayed unmatched. The CDR3 has 14 amino acids. CDR1 and CDR2 (germline): DFQATT, SNEGSKA (reference sequence). The CDR3 DNA is TGCAGTGCTCCCCGGCCAGGGGGCATATACGAGCAGTACTTC. Encoded protein: CSAPRPGGIYEQYF.

This clonotype was observed many times. This sequence joins TRBV7-2 and TRBJ2-5; TRBD2 matches at 11 bases. Per the germline V gene, CDR1 is SGHTA and CDR2 is FQGNSA. The trim removed 1 base at V and 5 bases at J, leaving 9 bases unmatched. The length of the CDR3 is 17 residues. CDR3 sequence reads: CASSLEGSGRAMETQYF. The CDR3 bases are TGTGCCAGCAGCTTAGAGGGTAGCGGGAGGGCTATGGAGACCCAGTACTTC.

This clonotype was picked up a small number of times. The chain employs TRBV6-6 and TRBJ2-1, with D perhaps matching TRBD2 (7 bases). V shed 5 bases and J shed 6 bases, with 17 bases lying between them. Germline V gives CDR1 MNHNY, CDR2 SVGAGI (reference sequence). The CDR3 spans 15 residues. CDR3 sequence: CASSGPKGGGNEQFF. The CDR3 DNA follows: TGTGCCAGCAGTGGGCCGAAGGGAGGGGGCAATGAGCAGTTCTTC.

This clonotype was counted a few times. The chain joins TRBV7-2 to TRBJ2-7; 10 positions agree with TRBD1. This CDR3 spans 14 amino acids. The V gene's germline CDR1 is SGHTA and CDR2 FQGNSA. After removal of 1 base from V and 5 bases from J, the junction contained 2 bases not matched to a gene. The CDR3 coding sequence is TGTGCCAGCAGCTTAGGGACAGGGGGGAACGAGCAGTACTTC. Protein: CASSLGTGGNEQYF.

This clonotype was seen at least ten times. The chain is built from TRBV12-3 or TRBV12-4 and TRBJ2-5; D could derive from TRBD1 or TRBD2 (5 bases each). V lost 2 bases, J lost 5 bases, and 21 bases lay in between. The CDR3 runs to 17 residues. CDR3 nucleotide sequence: TGTGCCAGCAGTTTAATGTTGGGGTGGGGGTCCCAGGAGACCCAGTACTTC. It specifies CASSLMLGWGSQETQYF.

The rearrangement uses TRBV7-2 and TRBJ2-3, with D tentatively TRBD1 or TRBD2 (5 bases each). V shed 5 bases and J shed 1 base, with 25 bases lying between them. This CDR3 has 19 amino acids. Germline assignment: CDR1 SGHTA and CDR2 FQGNSA. CDR3 amino acids: CASSGQSKGLQGGTDTQYF. Written as DNA, the CDR3 is TGTGCCAGCAGCGGACAATCGAAGGGTCTTCAGGGAGGCACAGATACGCAGTATTTT.

This clonotype was seen ten or more times. This chain joins TRBV7-2 and TRBJ2-2; D not resolved. The germline CDR1 and CDR2 sequences are SGHTA and FQGNSA. The CDR3 has 13 residues. The V end was cut by 4 bases, the J end by 6 bases, with 9 bases between. DNA of the CDR3: TGTGCCAGCAGCTCGGGTAGGGCCGGGGAGCTGTTTTTT. This translates into CASSSGRAGELFF. The full variable domain, completed using reference TRBV7-2 and TRBJ2-2, is GAGVSQSPSNKVTEKGKDVELRCDPISGHTALYWYRQSLGQGLEFLIYFQGNSAPDKSGLPSDRFSAERTGGSVSTLTIQRTQQEDSAVYLCASSSGRAGELFFGEGSRLTVL.

This clonotype occurred many times. The chain has TRBV7-3 and TRBJ2-1, with TRBD2 matching 7 bases. The ends lost 5 bases at V and 1 base at J; junction bases unmatched: 5. Germline assignment: CDR1 SGHTA and CDR2 FQGTGA. There are 15 residues in the CDR3. The CDR3 nucleotides are TGTGCCAGCAGCCCCGACGGGGGGTCCTACAATGAGCAGTTCTTC. Translation: CASSPDGGSYNEQFF.

In this sample, this clonotype turned up many times. The V call is TRBV18, the J call TRBJ2-1, with 9 bases matching TRBD1. J was trimmed by 0 bases and V by 3 bases; bases with no gene match: 3. CDR1 and CDR2 from the germline V gene are KGHSH and LQKENI. The CDR3 length is 16 residues. For the CDR3, the DNA is TGTGCCAGCTCACCGCCGGGACAGGGCTCCTACAATGAGCAGTTCTTC. Residues: CASSPPGQGSYNEQFF.